These T cell receptor beta chains were read from a single sample in a study of post-analysis software for immune sequencing data. TCRdb fed the PCR reads into MiXCR, producing one record per CDR3 protein. Among 750,000 to 950,000 distinct CDR3 sequences listed, roughly 46% were seen once. The sequenced sample consisted of blood. The receptor source for this set is a girl between 10 and 17 years old with multiple sclerosis. Each CDR3 is given with its conserved first and last residue. D genes are given only for firm matches. The size field is filled for only some rows; it gives once, few, many or a size class.

V,length,D,size,J,CDR3,DNA
TRBV20-1,16,TRBD2,few,TRBJ2-4,CSARGGLAGGPGEQYF,TGCAGTGCTAGAGGGGGACTAGCGGGAGGCCCCGGGGAGCAGTACTTC
TRBV4-1,16,TRBD2,.,TRBJ2-3,CASSLPTSGITDTQYF,TGCGCCAGCAGCCTTCCTACTAGCGGAATCACAGATACGCAGTATTTT
TRBV6-6,15,TRBD2,few,TRBJ2-1,CASSYPGAGGGEQFF,TGTGCCAGCAGTTACCCGGGAGCGGGAGGGGGGGAGCAGTTCTTC
TRBV29-1,13,.,.,TRBJ2-5,CSANVGGRETQYF,TGCAGCGCCAACGTCGGGGGGCGGGAGACCCAGTACTTC
TRBV7-6,15,.,.,TRBJ2-7,CASSLAAGLGYEQYF,TGTGCCAGCAGCTTAGCGGCAGGGCTTGGCTACGAGCAGTACTTC
TRBV6-5,16,TRBD2,.,TRBJ2-3,CASSYRGLAGQDTQYF,TGTGCCAGCAGTTATCGGGGACTAGCGGGGCAAGATACGCAGTATTTT
TRBV30,15,TRBD2,once,TRBJ2-1,CAWSTGTSPLEEQFF,TGTGCCTGGAGTACCGGGACTAGCCCCTTAGAAGAGCAGTTCTTC
TRBV20-1,15,TRBD2,few,TRBJ2-7,CSARDLTSGTYEQYF,TGCAGTGCTAGAGATCTTACTAGCGGGACTTACGAGCAGTACTTC
TRBV6-5,14,.,.,TRBJ2-7,CASSGRGMPYEQYF,TGTGCCAGCAGTGGCCGGGGAATGCCGTACGAGCAGTACTTC
TRBV28,13,TRBD2,few,TRBJ2-1,CASSLAGNNEQFF,TGTGCCAGCTCCCTAGCGGGAAACAATGAGCAGTTCTTC
TRBV6-5,15,TRBD2,.,TRBJ2-7,CATASRGTSSYEQYF,TGTGCCACCGCCAGCCGGGGGACTAGCTCCTACGAGCAGTACTTC
TRBV6-2/TRBV6-3,15,TRBD1,few,TRBJ2-7,CASSRPTGTMHEQYF,TGTGCCAGCAGCCGACCGACAGGGACGATGCACGAGCAGTACTTC
TRBV6-5,15,TRBD1,.,TRBJ2-7,CASSYSPGQGNEQYF,TGTGCCAGCAGTTACTCACCGGGACAGGGGAACGAGCAGTACTTC
TRBV20-1,11,.,few,TRBJ2-3,CSAGTRDTQYF,TGCAGTGCTGGTACGAGGGATACGCAGTATTTT
TRBV6-5,16,.,.,TRBJ1-4,CASSYSQGATNEKLFF,TGTGCCAGCAGTTACTCCCAGGGTGCAACTAATGAAAAACTGTTTTTT
TRBV28,17,.,.,TRBJ1-5,CASSPERAAWRNQPQHF,TGTGCCAGCAGCCCAGAACGGGCCGCTTGGCGCAATCAGCCCCAGCATTTT
TRBV15,17,.,once,TRBJ2-1,CATSRDVPTGSYNEQFF,TGTGCCACCAGCAGAGATGTACCCACGGGCTCCTACAATGAGCAGTTCTTC
TRBV5-1,16,.,.,TRBJ2-6,CASSLAGDVGANVLTF,TGCGCCAGCAGCTTGGCGGGGGACGTTGGGGCCAACGTCCTGACTTTC
TRBV4-3,15,.,.,TRBJ1-1,CASSQDGRRNTEAFF,TGCGCCAGCAGCCAAGATGGGCGGAGGAACACTGAAGCTTTCTTT
TRBV6-5,13,.,.,TRBJ2-1,CASSRQEYNEQFF,TGTGCCAGCAGCAGACAGGAGTACAATGAGCAGTTCTTC
TRBV20-1,15,.,.,TRBJ2-5,CSARPPGLIQLEQYF,TGCAGTGCTAGACCGCCGGGACTGATCCAACTTGAGCAGTACTTC
TRBV28,17,.,.,TRBJ1-2,CASSASKGQAANYGYTF,TGTGCCAGCAGTGCTTCCAAAGGCCAGGCAGCTAACTATGGCTACACCTTC
TRBV11-2,13,.,once,TRBJ2-1,CASSQGHGDEQFF,TGTGCCAGCAGCCAAGGGCATGGCGATGAGCAGTTCTTC
TRBV20-1,15,TRBD2,.,TRBJ2-2,CSASSELADTGELFF,TGCAGTGCTAGCTCGGAGCTAGCGGATACCGGGGAGCTGTTTTTT
TRBV10-2,16,.,few,TRBJ2-1,CASSDSGTKTGNEQFF,TGCGCCAGCAGTGACAGCGGGACAAAAACTGGAAATGAGCAGTTCTTC
TRBV28,13,.,.,TRBJ2-4,CASTHRGLREQYF,TGTGCCAGCACTCATCGGGGCCTAAGAGAGCAGTACTTC
TRBV29-1,14,.,few,TRBJ2-7,CSAVGRENDYEQYF,TGCAGCGCCGTGGGTCGGGAGAATGACTACGAGCAGTACTTC
TRBV6-4,16,.,.,TRBJ2-5,CASSDKTGGLYNEQYF,TGTGCCAGCAGTGACAAAACAGGTGGACTCTACAATGAGCAGTACTTC
TRBV9,18,.,few,TRBJ2-6,CASSVVTGTPSGANVLTF,TGTGCCAGCAGCGTAGTGACGGGAACCCCCTCTGGGGCCAACGTCCTGACTTTC